The rows below give T cell receptor beta chains drawn from one sample of a study of CD8 T cells in Susac syndrome. In TCRdb, the immunoSEQ multiplex PCR reads were re-called with MiXCR into one record per CDR3 protein. The table records around 140,000 distinct CDR3 sequences, 85% to 95% of them present only once. Sequences were obtained from CD4+ T cells from PBMCs. Receptors originate from a human donor with multiple sclerosis. Both conserved end residues are part of each CDR3. Fields, in order: J gene, V gene, D gene, clone size, CDR3 protein, CDR3 DNA. The D gene is left open where the match is weak. Some rows mark clone size as missing; the rest say once, few, many or name a class of expanded clone.

TRBJ2-1 TRBV29-1 TRBD2 . CSAIGLDGYNEQFF TGCAGCGCCATCGGACTAGACGGGTACAATGAGCAGTTCTTC
TRBJ2-5 TRBV2 . . CASRYSGETQYF TGTGCCAGCAGGTATAGTGGCGAGACCCAGTACTTC
TRBJ1-2 TRBV12-3/TRBV12-4 . . CASTGWRDGYTF TGTGCCAGCACCGGGTGGCGTGATGGCTACACCTTC
TRBJ1-2 TRBV29-1 . . CSVEGRGANYGYTF TGCAGCGTTGAAGGACGAGGAGCTAACTATGGCTACACCTTC
TRBJ1-2 TRBV7-2 . . CASSLSQGLYGYTF TGTGCCAGCAGCTTAAGCCAGGGCCTCTATGGCTACACCTTC
TRBJ2-1 TRBV7-3 . . CASSLRNRAPNEQFF TGTGCCAGCAGCTTAAGGAACAGGGCCCCCAATGAGCAGTTCTTC
TRBJ2-1 TRBV3-1 TRBD2 . CASSRGSKSYNEQFF TGTGCCAGCAGTCGCGGGAGCAAATCCTACAATGAGCAGTTCTTC
TRBJ2-5 TRBV13 TRBD1 . CASSSDRGQETQYF TGTGCCAGCAGCTCTGACAGGGGTCAAGAGACCCAGTACTTC
TRBJ1-5 TRBV19 TRBD1 . CASTEDRVRPQHF TGTGCCAGTACCGAGGACAGGGTTCGGCCCCAGCATTTT
TRBJ2-4 TRBV12-3/TRBV12-4 TRBD2 . CASSATSGGVAKNIQYF TGTGCCAGCAGTGCGACTAGCGGGGGGGTGGCCAAAAACATTCAGTACTTC
TRBJ2-7 TRBV4-1 . . CASSQEDGANYEQYF TGCGCCAGCAGCCAAGAGGATGGGGCCAACTACGAGCAGTACTTC
TRBJ2-3 TRBV6-5 . . CASSSGTHTDTQYF TGTGCCAGCAGTTCCGGGACCCACACAGATACGCAGTATTTT
TRBJ2-1 TRBV27 . . CASKDLTSSYNEQFF TGTGCCAGCAAAGATCTCACGAGCTCCTACAATGAGCAGTTCTTC
TRBJ1-2 TRBV30 TRBD1 . CATGTGNGYTF TGTGCCACCGGGACAGGGAATGGCTACACCTTC
TRBJ2-7 TRBV2 . . CASRLGSYEQYF TGTGCCAGCAGGCTAGGCTCCTACGAGCAGTACTTC
TRBJ2-3 TRBV11-2 TRBD1 . CASSLVVTGGPTDTQYF TGTGCCAGCAGCTTAGTGGTGACAGGGGGCCCCACAGATACGCAGTATTTT
TRBJ1-4 TRBV28 . . CASSFEGNEKLFF TGTGCCAGCAGTTTCGAGGGTAATGAAAAACTGTTTTTT
TRBJ2-1 TRBV12-3/TRBV12-4 . . CASTLMNEQFF TGTGCCAGCACCCTCATGAATGAGCAGTTCTTC
TRBJ2-1 TRBV11-3 TRBD1 . CASSHGQGFDNEQFF TGTGCCAGCAGCCATGGACAGGGGTTTGATAATGAGCAGTTCTTC
TRBJ2-1 TRBV3-1 TRBD2 . CASSPGLAGKEQFF TGTGCCAGCAGTCCCGGACTAGCGGGGAAGGAGCAGTTCTTC
TRBJ2-7 TRBV5-4 TRBD2 once CASRGSLAVNSEQYF TGTGCCAGCAGGGGATCCCTAGCGGTTAATTCCGAGCAGTACTTC
TRBJ1-5 TRBV20-1 . . CSARGGENQPQHF TGCAGTGCTAGAGGGGGGGAAAATCAGCCCCAGCATTTT
TRBJ1-3 TRBV7-3 . . CASSAQGSSGNTIYF TGTGCCAGCAGCGCACAGGGTTCCTCTGGAAACACCATATATTTT
TRBJ2-4 TRBV20-1 TRBD2 . CSAPGLDGDIQYF TGCAGTGCCCCGGGACTAGATGGGGACATTCAGTACTTC
TRBJ2-3 TRBV24-1 . . CATSEAGRDSLQYF TGTGCCACCAGTGAGGCAGGACGGGATAGCCTGCAGTATTTT
TRBJ2-2 TRBV29-1 . . CSASKGYDGELFF TGCAGCGCATCTAAGGGGTACGACGGGGAGCTGTTTTTT
TRBJ1-1 TRBV9 . . CASSAGRQTYTEAFF TGTGCCAGCAGCGCCGGTAGGCAGACCTACACTGAAGCTTTCTTT
TRBJ1-4 TRBV19 . . CASSGTGTTNEKLFF TGTGCCAGTAGTGGAACCGGGACAACTAATGAAAAACTGTTTTTT
TRBJ1-1 TRBV12-3/TRBV12-4 . . CASSAIGVMDTEAFF TGTGCCAGCAGTGCCATAGGGGTCATGGACACTGAAGCTTTCTTT
TRBJ2-7 TRBV4-3 . . CASSQDGQGGYEQYF TGCGCCAGCAGCCAAGACGGGCAGGGGGGCTACGAGCAGTACTTC
TRBJ2-6 TRBV28 . . CASSSGTLGANVLTF TGTGCCAGCAGTTCCGGGACCTTGGGGGCCAACGTCCTGACTTTC
TRBJ1-5 TRBV7-9 . . CASSLWSGRGNQPQHF TGTGCCAGCAGCTTATGGTCGGGCAGGGGCAATCAGCCCCAGCATTTT
TRBJ2-2 TRBV4-1 . . CASSQRGGNTGELFF TGCGCCAGCAGCCAAAGAGGAGGGAACACCGGGGAGCTGTTTTTT
TRBJ1-5 TRBV2 TRBD1 . CASSYTGGAQPQHF TGTGCCAGCAGTTATACAGGGGGCGCTCAGCCCCAGCATTTT
TRBJ2-7 TRBV28 . . CASSYSGRYEQYF TGTGCCAGCTCCTACAGCGGACGCTACGAGCAGTACTTC
TRBJ2-7 TRBV7-9 . . CASSFRDKRYNEQYF TGTGCCAGCAGCTTCCGGGACAAGAGGTACAACGAGCAGTACTTC
TRBJ1-5 TRBV12-3/TRBV12-4 . . CASSLEMGSNQPQHF TGTGCCAGCAGTTTGGAGATGGGAAGCAATCAGCCCCAGCATTTT
TRBJ2-7 TRBV5-4 TRBD1 . CASRRQGYEQYF TGTGCCAGCAGGAGACAGGGTTACGAGCAGTACTTC
TRBJ2-5 TRBV20-1 TRBD2 . CSATTSGGYQETQYF TGCAGTGCCACGACTAGCGGGGGGTATCAAGAGACCCAGTACTTC
TRBJ2-1 TRBV27 . . CASRSPLAGEQFF TGTGCCAGCAGATCCCCACTAGCCGGTGAGCAGTTCTTC
TRBJ1-1 TRBV20-1 TRBD1 . CSALRPGTVNTEAFF TGCAGTGCTCTTAGACCCGGGACAGTTAACACTGAAGCTTTCTTT
TRBJ1-1 TRBV7-9 . . CASSSLQSNTEAFF TGTGCCAGCAGCTCCCTGCAGTCGAACACTGAAGCTTTCTTT
TRBJ2-5 TRBV7-3 . . CASSPKTSLGEETQYF TGTGCCAGCAGCCCCAAGACTAGTCTTGGTGAGGAGACCCAGTACTTC
TRBJ2-7 TRBV5-1 . . CASSLSGGYYEQYF TGCGCCAGCAGCTTGTCGGGGGGCTACTACGAGCAGTACTTC
TRBJ2-1 TRBV3-1 . . CASSQDRRGEQFF TGTGCCAGCAGCCAAGATAGGCGCGGTGAGCAGTTCTTC
TRBJ1-5 TRBV3-1 . . CASSQEDGPQHF TGTGCCAGCAGCCAGGAAGACGGGCCCCAGCATTTT
TRBJ1-1 TRBV5-4 TRBD1 . CASSFYQQGRNTEAFF TGTGCCAGCAGCTTTTATCAACAGGGGAGGAACACTGAAGCTTTCTTT
TRBJ1-2 TRBV29-1 TRBD1 . CSVGAGGMDYGYTF TGCAGCGTTGGTGCAGGGGGCATGGACTATGGCTACACCTTC
TRBJ2-6 TRBV5-1 . . CASSLEDSSNVLTF TGCGCCAGCAGCTTGGAGGACAGCTCCAACGTCCTGACTTTC
TRBJ1-2 TRBV20-1 . . CSATPTANYGYTF TGCAGTGCTACACCGACAGCAAACTATGGCTACACCTTC
TRBJ1-5 TRBV4-1 . . CASSQVRQGLLNNQPQHF TGCGCCAGCAGCCAAGTTCGGCAGGGACTACTCAACAATCAGCCCCAGCATTTT
TRBJ1-1 TRBV13 . . CASSLGAWPDWNTEAFF TGTGCCAGCAGCTTAGGGGCCTGGCCAGACTGGAACACTGAAGCTTTCTTT
TRBJ1-2 TRBV6-5 . . CASSRTGTFNYGYTF TGTGCCAGCAGTCGGACCGGAACCTTCAACTATGGCTACACCTTC
TRBJ2-7 TRBV18 . . CASSPHGLPAYEQYF TGTGCCAGCTCACCACATGGACTCCCGGCCTACGAGCAGTACTTC
TRBJ2-3 TRBV28 . . CASSLFAGSATDTQYF TGTGCCAGCAGTCTTTTCGCCGGGAGTGCCACAGATACGCAGTATTTT
TRBJ1-2 TRBV30 . . CAWSRNNNRAGYTF TGTGCCTGGAGCCGTAACAATAACAGGGCCGGCTACACCTTC